This T cell receptor (beta chain) emerged from a study of shared clonotypes between healthy human individuals. In regard to this clone: At one of its ends the junction is not consistent with the germline gene, which may arise from a read error.

Sequenced by immunoSEQ multiplex PCR; TCRdb stores in-frame clones only, minus some. Of roughly 2.2 million clones in the sample, under 95% were seen once. The TCR was taken from a man between 18 and 29 years old in good health. Some clones in this sample may be carry-over from other donors' samples. The sample was naive CD4+ T cells from PBMCs. This sample's subset: CD45RA+ positively selected.

The CDR3, as DNA: TGTGCCAGCAGTTTACGAGGGTTTCCACGTCCTAGGCACTTC. This codes for CASSLRGFPRPRHF. The chain combines TRBV28 with TRBJ2-7; a weak D match, TRBD2 (5 bases). The CDR3 length is 14 residues. Germline lookup yields CDR1 MDHEN and CDR2 SYDVKM.